This is a list of T cell receptor beta chains from one sample in a study of graft-versus-host responses after intestinal transplantation. The repertoire was sequenced with immunoSEQ multiplex PCR; TCRdb's copy has only in-frame clones and lacks some. The repertoire holds approximately 130,000 clones, with roughly 92% as singletons. Which antigens these TCRs recognize remains unknown. Sequencing used unstimulated CD4+ T cells sorted from spleen or lymph node cells, obtained before intestinal transplant. These receptors were collected from a human donor who received an intestinal transplant. The CDR3 runs from the conserved cysteine through the conserved F or W. The D gene is left open where the match is weak. Clone size is shown for a subset of rows, as once, few, many or a class of expanded clone.

J gene: TRBJ1-2
clone size: NA
V gene: TRBV6-1
D gene: NA
CDR3 protein: CASSEGQGLGGYTF
CDR3 DNA: TGTGCCAGCAGCGAAGGCCAGGGCTTGGGTGGCTACACCTTC

J gene: TRBJ1-2
clone size: NA
V gene: TRBV5-1
D gene: TRBD1
CDR3 protein: CASSPLPGGEFYTF
CDR3 DNA: TGCGCCAGCAGCCCCCTGCCAGGGGGCGAATTCTACACCTTC

J gene: TRBJ1-3
clone size: NA
V gene: TRBV6-1
D gene: NA
CDR3 protein: CASSLGGAVNTIYF
CDR3 DNA: TGTGCCAGCAGTCTCGGAGGGGCGGTAAACACCATATATTTT

J gene: TRBJ1-2
clone size: NA
V gene: TRBV6-1
D gene: TRBD1
CDR3 protein: CASRGGQGPNYGYTF
CDR3 DNA: TGTGCCAGCAGGGGAGGACAGGGGCCTAACTATGGCTACACCTTC

J gene: TRBJ2-2
clone size: once
V gene: TRBV5-6
D gene: NA
CDR3 protein: CASSWGTGELFF
CDR3 DNA: TGTGCCAGCAGCTGGGGCACCGGGGAGCTGTTTTTT

J gene: TRBJ2-3
clone size: NA
V gene: TRBV29-1
D gene: TRBD2
CDR3 protein: CSGDHSGGTDTQYF
CDR3 DNA: TGCAGCGGAGATCATAGCGGGGGCACAGATACGCAGTATTTT

J gene: TRBJ1-3
clone size: NA
V gene: TRBV11-3
D gene: NA
CDR3 protein: CASSLAGSGNTIYF
CDR3 DNA: TGTGCCAGCAGCTTAGCTGGCTCTGGAAACACCATATATTTT

J gene: TRBJ2-3
clone size: NA
V gene: TRBV14
D gene: NA
CDR3 protein: CASSPPGLLTDTQYF
CDR3 DNA: TGTGCCAGCAGCCCCCCGGGACTTTTGACAGATACGCAGTATTTT

J gene: TRBJ2-4
clone size: NA
V gene: TRBV9
D gene: TRBD2
CDR3 protein: CASSAVSGPGGNIQYF
CDR3 DNA: TGTGCCAGCAGCGCTGTCTCGGGGCCGGGAGGAAACATTCAGTACTTC

J gene: TRBJ1-5
clone size: few
V gene: TRBV5-1
D gene: NA
CDR3 protein: CASSLSGTGNQPQHF
CDR3 DNA: TGCGCCAGCAGCCTCAGTGGAACCGGCAATCAGCCCCAGCATTTT

J gene: TRBJ2-3
clone size: NA
V gene: TRBV9
D gene: NA
CDR3 protein: CASSVDGGAPDTQYF
CDR3 DNA: TGTGCCAGCAGCGTAGATGGCGGAGCCCCAGATACGCAGTATTTT

J gene: TRBJ1-1
clone size: NA
V gene: TRBV6-1
D gene: NA
CDR3 protein: CASSVSTDTEAFF
CDR3 DNA: TGTGCCAGCAGTGTATCGACGGACACTGAAGCTTTCTTT

J gene: TRBJ2-7
clone size: NA
V gene: TRBV6-4
D gene: NA
CDR3 protein: CASRGYWAYEQYF
CDR3 DNA: TGTGCCAGCAGAGGGTACTGGGCCTACGAGCAGTACTTC

J gene: TRBJ1-5
clone size: NA
V gene: TRBV19
D gene: NA
CDR3 protein: CATQHYSNQPQHF
CDR3 DNA: TGTGCCACTCAACATTATAGCAATCAGCCCCAGCATTTT

J gene: TRBJ1-5
clone size: NA
V gene: TRBV6-1
D gene: NA
CDR3 protein: CASTRSYSNQPQHF
CDR3 DNA: TGTGCCAGCACGAGGTCCTATAGCAATCAGCCCCAGCATTTT

J gene: TRBJ1-2
clone size: NA
V gene: TRBV28
D gene: NA
CDR3 protein: CASTWGEGSYTF
CDR3 DNA: TGTGCCAGCACCTGGGGTGAGGGGAGCTACACCTTC

J gene: TRBJ2-1
clone size: NA
V gene: TRBV14
D gene: NA
CDR3 protein: CASSPYFGNEQFF
CDR3 DNA: TGTGCCAGCAGCCCTTATTTCGGTAATGAGCAGTTCTTC

J gene: TRBJ2-1
clone size: NA
V gene: TRBV20-1
D gene: NA
CDR3 protein: CSASLYNEQFF
CDR3 DNA: TGCAGTGCCTCTCTCTACAATGAGCAGTTCTTC

J gene: TRBJ2-5
clone size: NA
V gene: TRBV5-1
D gene: TRBD1
CDR3 protein: CASSPRTGTGGSQYF
CDR3 DNA: TGCGCCAGCAGCCCTCGTACTGGGACAGGGGGTTCCCAGTACTTC

J gene: TRBJ1-6
clone size: NA
V gene: TRBV7-8
D gene: NA
CDR3 protein: CASSLPQEPLHF
CDR3 DNA: TGTGCCAGCAGCTTACCACAAGAACCCCTCCACTTT

J gene: TRBJ2-3
clone size: NA
V gene: TRBV20-1
D gene: NA
CDR3 protein: CSAGGLLTQYF
CDR3 DNA: TGCAGTGCGGGAGGACTGCTGACGCAGTATTTT

J gene: TRBJ2-5
clone size: NA
V gene: TRBV2
D gene: NA
CDR3 protein: CASSDHRQETQYF
CDR3 DNA: TGTGCCAGCAGTGATCACAGGCAAGAGACCCAGTACTTC

J gene: TRBJ1-5
clone size: once
V gene: TRBV7-8
D gene: TRBD1
CDR3 protein: CASSFAQGENQPQHF
CDR3 DNA: TGTGCCAGCAGCTTCGCACAGGGGGAGAATCAGCCCCAGCATTTT

J gene: TRBJ1-2
clone size: NA
V gene: TRBV4-1
D gene: NA
CDR3 protein: CASSQGQHLGGYTF
CDR3 DNA: TGCGCCAGCAGCCAAGGACAGCACCTAGGGGGCTACACCTTC

J gene: TRBJ2-1
clone size: few
V gene: TRBV25-1
D gene: TRBD2
CDR3 protein: CASSSWTSGNNEQFF
CDR3 DNA: TGTGCCAGCAGTTCCTGGACTAGCGGTAACAATGAGCAGTTCTTC

J gene: TRBJ2-1
clone size: NA
V gene: TRBV10-3
D gene: NA
CDR3 protein: CGVGQLVRFF
CDR3 DNA: TGTGGCGTGGGACAATTGGTAAGGTTCTTC

J gene: TRBJ2-5
clone size: NA
V gene: TRBV5-1
D gene: NA
CDR3 protein: CASMDSQSTQYF
CDR3 DNA: TGCGCCAGCATGGACTCTCAGTCGACCCAGTACTTC

J gene: TRBJ1-2
clone size: NA
V gene: TRBV13
D gene: TRBD1
CDR3 protein: CASSPRDRSFKSYTF
CDR3 DNA: TGTGCCAGCAGTCCTCGGGACAGATCTTTTAAGAGCTACACCTTC

J gene: TRBJ2-1
clone size: NA
V gene: TRBV13
D gene: TRBD2
CDR3 protein: CASSLGGGYNEQFF
CDR3 DNA: TGTGCCAGCAGCTTAGGCGGGGGGTACAATGAGCAGTTCTTC

J gene: TRBJ1-4
clone size: NA
V gene: TRBV25-1
D gene: NA
CDR3 protein: CASSGYRDSTNEKLFF
CDR3 DNA: TGTGCCAGCAGTGGCTATAGAGACTCAACTAATGAAAAACTGTTTTTT

J gene: TRBJ2-5
clone size: NA
V gene: TRBV19
D gene: NA
CDR3 protein: CASREGGVETQYF
CDR3 DNA: TGTGCCAGTAGGGAGGGGGGCGTCGAGACCCAGTACTTC

J gene: TRBJ2-3
clone size: NA
V gene: TRBV5-1
D gene: NA
CDR3 protein: CASSLGSTDTQYF
CDR3 DNA: TGCGCCAGCAGCTTAGGCAGCACAGATACGCAGTATTTT

J gene: TRBJ2-3
clone size: NA
V gene: TRBV10-3
D gene: NA
CDR3 protein: CAINPGGSGGTDTQYF
CDR3 DNA: TGTGCCATCAACCCCGGTGGGTCGGGGGGCACAGATACGCAGTATTTT

J gene: TRBJ2-2
clone size: NA
V gene: TRBV19
D gene: NA
CDR3 protein: CASSTPGDGVGELFF
CDR3 DNA: TGTGCCAGTAGTACCCCCGGGGACGGAGTCGGGGAGCTGTTTTTT

J gene: TRBJ1-2
clone size: NA
V gene: TRBV5-6
D gene: NA
CDR3 protein: CASGVTANYGYTF
CDR3 DNA: TGTGCCAGCGGAGTCACAGCTAACTATGGCTACACCTTC

J gene: TRBJ1-1
clone size: NA
V gene: TRBV10-1
D gene: NA
CDR3 protein: CASSEGGPAFF
CDR3 DNA: TGCGCCAGCAGTGAAGGGGGACCCGCTTTCTTT

J gene: TRBJ2-5
clone size: NA
V gene: TRBV5-1
D gene: NA
CDR3 protein: CASIGDHQETQYF
CDR3 DNA: TGCGCCAGCATTGGGGATCATCAAGAGACCCAGTACTTC

J gene: TRBJ2-7
clone size: NA
V gene: TRBV2
D gene: TRBD1
CDR3 protein: CASSEETGNEQYF
CDR3 DNA: TGTGCCAGCAGTGAAGAGACAGGGAACGAGCAGTACTTC

J gene: TRBJ1-6
clone size: NA
V gene: TRBV11-2
D gene: NA
CDR3 protein: CASSSAAGSSPLHF
CDR3 DNA: TGTGCCAGCAGCTCGGCGGCGGGGTCTTCACCCCTCCACTTT

J gene: TRBJ1-4
clone size: NA
V gene: TRBV29-1
D gene: NA
CDR3 protein: CSVATNEKLFF
CDR3 DNA: TGCAGCGTTGCAACTAATGAAAAACTGTTTTTT